Shown below are 9 T cell receptor beta chains from a single sample sequenced in a study of PD-L1 blockade in urothelial cancer (dated by TCRdb to 2017 to 2019). The sample's time point, from its label and the paper: peripheral blood 6 weeks after treatment start. The library was built by means of the immunoSEQ multiplex PCR assay. Entries here come from immuneACCESS through TCRdb and include only in-frame sequences with V and J called. Some clones fail to appear in such tables; in the studies checked, an unresolved V gene covers under half of the shortfall, and the cause of the remainder is unknown. The sample profile shows approximately 40,000 clones; 75% to 90% of them were found once. The ten largest account for about a quarter of the sample. The sequences come from PBMCs, collected around atezolizumab (anti-PD-L1) treatment. These receptors were taken from a man aged 60 to 75 with urothelial cancer.

The chain couples TRBV14 to TRBJ2-2; D is possibly TRBD2 (6 bases). Germline loops: CDR1 SGHDN, CDR2 FVKESK. The CDR3 contains 16 residues. Trimming removed 1 base at V and 4 bases at J, with 13 bases between. The CDR3: CASSQVGGLSTGELFF. In DNA form, the CDR3 reads TGTGCCAGCAGCCAAGTGGGGGGATTGAGCACCGGGGAGCTGTTTTTT. The variable domain in full, with the rest retrieved from reference TRBV14 and TRBJ2-2, is EAGVTQFPSHSVIEKGQTVTLRCDPISGHDNLYWYRRVMGKEIKFLLHFVKESKQDESGMPNNRFLAERTGGTYSTLKVQPAELEDSGVYFCASSQVGGLSTGELFFGEGSRLTVL.

The CDR3 region has the DNA TGTGCCAGCAGTTTGAGGGAGAACACTGAAGCTTTCTTT. Encoded protein: CASSLRENTEAFF. The chain joins TRBV27 to TRBJ1-1; no definite D call. CDR3 length: 13 residues. With 3 bases removed from V and 1 base from J, the gap between germline ends came to 6 bases. The V gene's germline CDR1 is MNHEY and CDR2 SMNVEV (reference sequence).

The chain links TRBV10-2 to TRBJ2-2, with 9 bases fitting TRBD1. Germline V gene data show CDR1 as WSHSY and CDR2 as SAAADI. This CDR3 spans 17 amino acids. The J segment lost 0 bases and the V segment lost 4 bases, leaving 6 bases of the junction unmatched. The CDR3 sequence: CASSGLQGAPNTGELFF. The CDR3 region has the DNA TGCGCCAGCAGTGGGTTACAGGGGGCGCCGAACACCGGGGAGCTGTTTTTT.

The chain carries TRBV6-5 and TRBJ1-5, with D tentatively TRBD1 (5 bases). The germline V gene encodes CDR1 MNHEY and CDR2 SVGAGI. V dropped 6 bases and J dropped 0 bases, with 12 bases sitting between them. This CDR3 contains 15 residues. CDR3 amino acids: CASSRWGDSNQPQHF. CDR3 bases: TGTGCCAGCAGCCGCTGGGGGGATAGCAATCAGCCCCAGCATTTT.

The rearrangement uses TRBV5-1 and TRBJ2-1; possible D gene TRBD2, 7 bases. V dropped 0 bases and J dropped 6 bases, with 10 bases sitting between them. Germline loops: CDR1 SGHRS, CDR2 YFSETQ. CDR3 length: 14 amino acids. The CDR3 is CASSLERGGNEQFF. The CDR3 nucleotides are TGCGCCAGCAGCTTGGAGAGGGGGGGCAATGAGCAGTTCTTC.

The genes are TRBV9 and TRBJ2-7; no clear D. Trimming stripped 1 base from V and 5 bases from J, with 19 bases between. Germline V gene lookup returns CDR1 SGDLS and CDR2 YYNGEE. The CDR3 covers 16 residues. CDR3 DNA sequence: TGTGCCAGCAGCGTAACAGCCTCGCCTCTCGGCGACGAGCAGTACTTC. Protein: CASSVTASPLGDEQYF.

V and J are TRBV2 and TRBJ1-1, with TRBD1 matching 7 bases. CDR1 and CDR2 from the germline V gene are SNHLY and FYNNEI. J lost 4 bases, V lost 6 bases, and 11 bases had no gene match. This CDR3 has 15 residues. CDR3 region: CASRRQGKSGTEAFF. The CDR3 region has the DNA TGTGCCAGCAGAAGACAGGGTAAGAGTGGCACTGAAGCTTTCTTT.

The chain combines TRBV18 with TRBJ2-1; unclear D gene. V was cut by 3 bases and J by 8 bases, with 20 bases left in between. Germline assignment: CDR1 KGHSH and CDR2 LQKENI. The length of the CDR3 is 16 residues. The CDR3 sequence is CASSPVSVTSPHEQFF. CDR3 DNA: TGTGCCAGCTCACCGGTCTCGGTTACCTCCCCCCATGAGCAGTTCTTC. The full variable domain, its missing parts supplied by reference TRBV18 and TRBJ2-1, is NAGVMQNPRHLVRRRGQEARLRCSPMKGHSHVYWYRQLPEEGLKFMVYLQKENIIDESGMPKERFSAEFPKEGPSILRIQQVVRGDSAAYFCASSPVSVTSPHEQFFGPGTRLTVL.

Regarding this clone: This CDR3 is also generated by other DNA sequences in the sample. The J gene is TRBJ2-5, the V gene TRBV20-1, with D maybe TRBD1 (7 bases). The germline gives CDR1 DFQATT, CDR2 SNEGSKA (reference sequence). The CDR3 loop spans 11 amino acids. V lost 8 bases, J lost 4 bases, and 11 bases lay in between. CDR3 loop: CSRQGGETQYF. The CDR3 region has the DNA TGCAGTAGGCAGGGGGGAGAGACCCAGTACTTC.